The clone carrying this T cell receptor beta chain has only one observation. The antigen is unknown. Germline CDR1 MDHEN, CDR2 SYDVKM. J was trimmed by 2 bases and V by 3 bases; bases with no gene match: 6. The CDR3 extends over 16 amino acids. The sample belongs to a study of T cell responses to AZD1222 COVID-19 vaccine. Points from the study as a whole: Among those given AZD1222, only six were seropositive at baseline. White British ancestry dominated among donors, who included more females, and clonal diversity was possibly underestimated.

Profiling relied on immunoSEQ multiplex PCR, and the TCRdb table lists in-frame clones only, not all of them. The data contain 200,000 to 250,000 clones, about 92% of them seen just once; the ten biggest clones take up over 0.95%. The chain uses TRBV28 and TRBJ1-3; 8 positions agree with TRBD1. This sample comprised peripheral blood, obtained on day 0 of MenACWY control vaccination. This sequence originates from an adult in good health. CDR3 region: CASSFYPGQAGNTIYF. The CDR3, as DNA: TGTGCCAGCAGTTTTTACCCGGGACAGGCTGGAAACACCATATATTTT.